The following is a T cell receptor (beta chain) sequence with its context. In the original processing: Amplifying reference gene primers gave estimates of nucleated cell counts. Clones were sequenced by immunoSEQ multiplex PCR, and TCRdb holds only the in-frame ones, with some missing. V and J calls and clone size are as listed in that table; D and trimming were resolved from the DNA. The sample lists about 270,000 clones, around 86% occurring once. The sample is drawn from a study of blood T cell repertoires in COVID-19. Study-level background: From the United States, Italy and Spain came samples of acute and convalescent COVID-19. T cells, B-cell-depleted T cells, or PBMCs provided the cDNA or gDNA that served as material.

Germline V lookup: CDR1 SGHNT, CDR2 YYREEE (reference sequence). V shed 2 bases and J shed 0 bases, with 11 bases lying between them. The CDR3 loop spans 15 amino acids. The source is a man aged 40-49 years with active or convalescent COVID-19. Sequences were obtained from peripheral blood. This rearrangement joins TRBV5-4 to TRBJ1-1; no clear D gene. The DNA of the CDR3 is TGTGCCAGCAGCTTTACTTCAACAGTGAACACTGAAGCTTTCTTT. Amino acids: CASSFTSTVNTEAFF.